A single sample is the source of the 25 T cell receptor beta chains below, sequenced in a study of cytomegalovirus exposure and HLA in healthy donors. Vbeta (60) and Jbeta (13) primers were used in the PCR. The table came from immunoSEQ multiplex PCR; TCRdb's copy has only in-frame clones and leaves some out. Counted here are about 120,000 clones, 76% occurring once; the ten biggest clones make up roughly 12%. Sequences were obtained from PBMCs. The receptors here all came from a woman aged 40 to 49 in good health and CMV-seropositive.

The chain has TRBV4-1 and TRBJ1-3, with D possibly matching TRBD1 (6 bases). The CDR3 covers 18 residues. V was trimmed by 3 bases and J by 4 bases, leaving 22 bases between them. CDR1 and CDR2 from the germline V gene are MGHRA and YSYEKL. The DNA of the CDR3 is TGCGCCAGCAGCCACCGCTATTTTGGGCAGGGGAACGGAAACACCATATATTTT. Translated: CASSHRYFGQGNGNTIYF.

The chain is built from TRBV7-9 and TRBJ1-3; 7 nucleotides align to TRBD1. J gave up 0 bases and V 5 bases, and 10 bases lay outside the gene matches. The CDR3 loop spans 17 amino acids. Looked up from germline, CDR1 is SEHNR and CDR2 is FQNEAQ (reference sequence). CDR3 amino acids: CASSRLQGQPSGNTIYF. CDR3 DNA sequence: TGTGCCAGCAGCCGACTCCAGGGACAGCCCTCTGGAAACACCATATATTTT.

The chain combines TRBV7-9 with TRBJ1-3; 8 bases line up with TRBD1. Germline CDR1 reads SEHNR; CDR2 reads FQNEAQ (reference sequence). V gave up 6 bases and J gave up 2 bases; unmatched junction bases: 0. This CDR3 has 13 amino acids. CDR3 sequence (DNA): TGTGCCAGCAGACAGGGGGCTGGAAACACCATATATTTT. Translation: CASRQGAGNTIYF.

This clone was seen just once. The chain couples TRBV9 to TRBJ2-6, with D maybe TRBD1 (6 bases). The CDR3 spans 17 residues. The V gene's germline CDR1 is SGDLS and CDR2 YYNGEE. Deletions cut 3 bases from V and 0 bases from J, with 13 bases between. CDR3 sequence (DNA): TGTGCCAGCAGCGGTGACAGGTTCAGCTCTGGGGCCAACGTCCTGACTTTC. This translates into CASSGDRFSSGANVLTF.

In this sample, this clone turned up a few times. CDR3 loop: CASSELDTRANQPQHF. The CDR3, as DNA: TGTGCCAGCAGTGAGTTGGACACACGAGCCAATCAGCCCCAGCATTTT. The rearrangement joins TRBV6-1 to TRBJ1-5; TRBD1 is a possible D gene (5 bases). With 3 bases removed from V and 3 bases from J, the gap between germline ends came to 15 bases. The germline V gene has CDR1 MNHNS and CDR2 SASEGT. CDR3 size: 16 residues.

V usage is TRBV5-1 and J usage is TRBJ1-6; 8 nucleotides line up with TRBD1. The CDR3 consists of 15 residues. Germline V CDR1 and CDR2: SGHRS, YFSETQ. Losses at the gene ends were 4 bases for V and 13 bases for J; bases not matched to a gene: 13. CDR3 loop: CASSLSGQGMDPLHF. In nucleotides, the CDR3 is TGCGCCAGCAGCCTATCCGGACAGGGAATGGATCCCCTCCACTTT.

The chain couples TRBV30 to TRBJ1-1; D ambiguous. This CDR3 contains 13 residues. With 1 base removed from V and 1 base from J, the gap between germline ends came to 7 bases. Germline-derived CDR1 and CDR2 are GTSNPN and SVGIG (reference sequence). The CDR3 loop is CAWSATRNTEAFF. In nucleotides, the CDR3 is TGTGCCTGGAGTGCCACACGGAACACTGAAGCTTTCTTT.

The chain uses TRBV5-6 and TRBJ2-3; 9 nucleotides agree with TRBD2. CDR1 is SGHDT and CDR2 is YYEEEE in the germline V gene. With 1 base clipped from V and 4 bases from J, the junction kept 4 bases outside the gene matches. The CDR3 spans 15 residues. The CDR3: CASSLRGGGADTQYF. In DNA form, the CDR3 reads TGTGCCAGCAGCTTGAGGGGCGGGGGGGCAGATACGCAGTATTTT. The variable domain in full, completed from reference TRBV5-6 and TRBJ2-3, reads DAGVTQSPTHLIKTRGQQVTLRCSPKSGHDTVSWYQQALGQGPQFIFQYYEEEERQRGNFPDRFSGHQFPNYSSELNVNALLLGDSALYLCASSLRGGGADTQYFGPGTRLTVL.

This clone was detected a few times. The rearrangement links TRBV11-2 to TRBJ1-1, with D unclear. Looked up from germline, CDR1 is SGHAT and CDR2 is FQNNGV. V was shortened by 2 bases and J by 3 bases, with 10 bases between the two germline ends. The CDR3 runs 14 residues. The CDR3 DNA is TGTGCCAGCAGCTTAAATCCTTCCCACACTGAAGCTTTCTTT. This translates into CASSLNPSHTEAFF.

CDR3 sequence reads: CATLGGYGYTF. The CDR3 region has the DNA TGTGCCACCCTGGGAGGATATGGCTACACCTTC. This sequence joins TRBV6-5 and TRBJ1-2; D call uncertain. The CDR3 runs 11 residues. V was pared by 10 bases and J by 5 bases, with 11 bases between. Germline CDR1 and CDR2: MNHEY and SVGAGI.

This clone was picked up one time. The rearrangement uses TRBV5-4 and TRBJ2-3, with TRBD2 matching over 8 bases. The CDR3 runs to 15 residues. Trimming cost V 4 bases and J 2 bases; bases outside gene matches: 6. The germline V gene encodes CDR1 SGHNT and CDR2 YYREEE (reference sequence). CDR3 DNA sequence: TGTGCCAGCAGCCCAGCGGGGGCCACCACAGATACGCAGTATTTT. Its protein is CASSPAGATTDTQYF.

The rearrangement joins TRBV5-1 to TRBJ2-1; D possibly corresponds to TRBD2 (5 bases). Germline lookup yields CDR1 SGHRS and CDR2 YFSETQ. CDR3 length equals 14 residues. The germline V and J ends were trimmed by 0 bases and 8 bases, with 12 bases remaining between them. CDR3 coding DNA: TGCGCCAGCAGCTTGGAACTAGGGATCGATGAGCAGTTCTTC. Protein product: CASSLELGIDEQFF.

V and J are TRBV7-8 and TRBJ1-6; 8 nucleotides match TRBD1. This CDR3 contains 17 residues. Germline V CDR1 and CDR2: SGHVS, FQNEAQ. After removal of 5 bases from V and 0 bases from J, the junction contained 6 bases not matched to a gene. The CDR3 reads CASSLTGAHSYNSPLHF. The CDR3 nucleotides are TGTGCCAGCAGCCTGACAGGGGCCCACTCCTATAATTCACCCCTCCACTTT.

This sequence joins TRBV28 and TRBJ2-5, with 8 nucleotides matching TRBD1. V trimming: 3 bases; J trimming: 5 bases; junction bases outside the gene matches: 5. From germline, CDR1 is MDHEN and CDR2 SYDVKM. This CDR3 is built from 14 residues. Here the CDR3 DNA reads TGTGCCAGCAGTTTTTCTCACAGGGGGGAGACCCAGTACTTC. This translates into CASSFSHRGETQYF.

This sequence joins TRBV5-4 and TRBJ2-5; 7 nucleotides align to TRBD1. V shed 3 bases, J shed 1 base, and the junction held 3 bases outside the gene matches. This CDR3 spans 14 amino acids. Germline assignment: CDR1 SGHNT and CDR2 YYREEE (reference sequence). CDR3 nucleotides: TGTGCCAGCAGCTCCGGGACAGCCCAAGAGACCCAGTACTTC. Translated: CASSSGTAQETQYF.

CDR3 amino acids: CAWSHTGNQPQHF. The CDR3 DNA follows: TGTGCCTGGAGTCATACAGGCAATCAGCCCCAGCATTTT. The chain joins TRBV30 to TRBJ1-5; D gene ambiguous. With 2 bases removed from V and 2 bases from J, the gap between germline ends came to 7 bases. The CDR3 contains 13 residues. Germline assignment: CDR1 GTSNPN and CDR2 SVGIG (reference sequence).

The CDR3 loop reads CASSQGHGIEKLFF. The CDR3 DNA is TGTGCCAGCAGCCAGGGACATGGGATTGAAAAACTGTTTTTT. The rearrangement uses TRBV5-6 and TRBJ1-4, with D perhaps matching TRBD1 (6 bases). The germline V gene has CDR1 SGHDT and CDR2 YYEEEE. This CDR3 is built from 14 residues. Between the trimmed V and J ends, which lost 4 bases and 7 bases, there was a span of 14 bases.

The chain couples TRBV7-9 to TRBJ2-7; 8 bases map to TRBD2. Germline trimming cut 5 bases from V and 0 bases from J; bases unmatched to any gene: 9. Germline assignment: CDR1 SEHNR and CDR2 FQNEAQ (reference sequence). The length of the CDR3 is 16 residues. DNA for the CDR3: TGTGCCAGCAGCCTGACTCGGGCGGGAGGCTCCTACGAGCAGTACTTC. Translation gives CASSLTRAGGSYEQYF.

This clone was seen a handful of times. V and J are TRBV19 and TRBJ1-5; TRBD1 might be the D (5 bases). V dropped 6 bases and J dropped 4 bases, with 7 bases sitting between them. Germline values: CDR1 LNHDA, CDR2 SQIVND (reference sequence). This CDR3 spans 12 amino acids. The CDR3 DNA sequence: TGTGCCAGTAGGGGGGGGAATCAGCCCCAGCATTTT. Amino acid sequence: CASRGGNQPQHF.

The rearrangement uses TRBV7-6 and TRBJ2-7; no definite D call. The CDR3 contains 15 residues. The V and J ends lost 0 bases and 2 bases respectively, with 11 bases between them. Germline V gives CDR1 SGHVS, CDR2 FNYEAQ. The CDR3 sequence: CASSLAGAGTYEQYF. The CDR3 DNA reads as TGTGCCAGCAGCTTAGCCGGAGCCGGTACCTACGAGCAGTACTTC.

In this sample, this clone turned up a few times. The DNA of the CDR3 is TGTGCCAGCAGTGAAGCACCCTGGGGACTGACCTCTGGAAACACCATATATTTT. It yields the protein CASSEAPWGLTSGNTIYF. The chain links TRBV6-1 to TRBJ1-3, with a tentative D call TRBD1 (5 bases). The V gene lost 0 bases and the J gene lost 0 bases, with 15 bases spanning the gap. The length of the CDR3 is 18 residues. CDR1 is MNHNS and CDR2 is SASEGT in the germline V gene.

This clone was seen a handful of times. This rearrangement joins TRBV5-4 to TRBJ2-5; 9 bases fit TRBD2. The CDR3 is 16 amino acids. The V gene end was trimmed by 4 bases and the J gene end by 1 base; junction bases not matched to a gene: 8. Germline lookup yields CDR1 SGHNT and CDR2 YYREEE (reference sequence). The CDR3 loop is CASSDPPSGVQETQYF. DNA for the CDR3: TGTGCCAGCAGCGATCCCCCTAGCGGGGTCCAAGAGACCCAGTACTTC.

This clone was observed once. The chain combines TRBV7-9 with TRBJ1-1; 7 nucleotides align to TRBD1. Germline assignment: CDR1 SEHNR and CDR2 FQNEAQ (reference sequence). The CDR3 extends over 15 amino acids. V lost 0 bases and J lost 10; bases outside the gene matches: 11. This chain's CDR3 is CASSLATGARNGAFF. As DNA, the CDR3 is TGTGCCAGCAGCTTAGCCACAGGGGCAAGGAACGGAGCTTTCTTT.

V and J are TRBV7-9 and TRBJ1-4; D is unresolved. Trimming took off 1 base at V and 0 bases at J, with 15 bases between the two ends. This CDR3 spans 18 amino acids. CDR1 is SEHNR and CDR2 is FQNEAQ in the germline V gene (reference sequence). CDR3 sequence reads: CASSLGFRLGTTNEKLFF. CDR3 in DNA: TGTGCCAGCAGCTTAGGTTTTCGGCTGGGCACAACTAATGAAAAACTGTTTTTT.

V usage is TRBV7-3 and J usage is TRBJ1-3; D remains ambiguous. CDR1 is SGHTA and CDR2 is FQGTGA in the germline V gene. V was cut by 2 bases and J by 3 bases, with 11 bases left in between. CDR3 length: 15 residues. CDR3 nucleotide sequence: TGTGCCAGCAGCTTAGGCGGCTCTGGTGGAAACACCATATATTTT. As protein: CASSLGGSGGNTIYF. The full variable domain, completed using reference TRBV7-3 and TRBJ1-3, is GAGVSQTPSNKVTEKGKYVELRCDPISGHTALYWYRQSLGQGPEFLIYFQGTGAADDSGLPNDRFFAVRPEGSVSTLKIQRTERGDSAVYLCASSLGGSGGNTIYFGEGSWLTVV.